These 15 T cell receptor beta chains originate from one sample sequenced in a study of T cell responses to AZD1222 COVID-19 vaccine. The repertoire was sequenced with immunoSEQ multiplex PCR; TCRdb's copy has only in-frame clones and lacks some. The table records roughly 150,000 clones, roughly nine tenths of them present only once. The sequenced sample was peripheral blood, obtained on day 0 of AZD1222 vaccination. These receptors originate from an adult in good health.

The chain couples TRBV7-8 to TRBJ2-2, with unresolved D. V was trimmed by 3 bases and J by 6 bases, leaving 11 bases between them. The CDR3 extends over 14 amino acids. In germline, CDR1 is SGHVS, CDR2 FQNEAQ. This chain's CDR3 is CASSFKVGPGELFF. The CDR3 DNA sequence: TGTGCCAGCAGCTTTAAAGTGGGCCCCGGGGAGCTGTTTTTT.

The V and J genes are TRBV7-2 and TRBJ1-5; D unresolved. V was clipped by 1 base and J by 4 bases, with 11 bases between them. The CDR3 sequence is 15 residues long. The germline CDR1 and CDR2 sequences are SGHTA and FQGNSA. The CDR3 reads CASSLGSAGNQPQHF. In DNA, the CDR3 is TGTGCCAGCAGCTTAGGTAGTGCGGGAAATCAGCCCCAGCATTTT.

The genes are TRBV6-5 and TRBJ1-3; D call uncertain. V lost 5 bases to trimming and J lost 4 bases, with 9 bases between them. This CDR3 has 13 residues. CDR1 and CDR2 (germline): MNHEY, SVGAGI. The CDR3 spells CASSPTSGNTIYF. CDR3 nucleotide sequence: TGTGCCAGCAGTCCGACCTCAGGAAACACCATATATTTT.

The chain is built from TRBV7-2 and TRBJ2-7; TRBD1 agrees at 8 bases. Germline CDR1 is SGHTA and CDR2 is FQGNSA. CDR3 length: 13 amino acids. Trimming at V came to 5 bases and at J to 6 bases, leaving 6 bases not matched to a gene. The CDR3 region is CASSGTGRGEQYF. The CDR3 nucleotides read TGTGCCAGCAGCGGGACAGGCCGCGGCGAGCAGTACTTC.

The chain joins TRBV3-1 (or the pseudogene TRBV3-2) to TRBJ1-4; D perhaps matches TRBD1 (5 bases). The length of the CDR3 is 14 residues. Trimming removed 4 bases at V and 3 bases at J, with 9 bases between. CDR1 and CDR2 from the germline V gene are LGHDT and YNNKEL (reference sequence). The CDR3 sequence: CASSRGHANEKLFF. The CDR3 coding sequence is TGTGCCAGCAGCCGAGGACACGCTAATGAAAAACTGTTTTTT.

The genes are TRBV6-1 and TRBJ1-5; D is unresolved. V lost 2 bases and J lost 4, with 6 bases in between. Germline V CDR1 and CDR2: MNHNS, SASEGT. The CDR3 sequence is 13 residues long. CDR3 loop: CASSEQRNQPQHF. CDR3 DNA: TGTGCCAGCAGTGAACAACGGAATCAGCCCCAGCATTTT.

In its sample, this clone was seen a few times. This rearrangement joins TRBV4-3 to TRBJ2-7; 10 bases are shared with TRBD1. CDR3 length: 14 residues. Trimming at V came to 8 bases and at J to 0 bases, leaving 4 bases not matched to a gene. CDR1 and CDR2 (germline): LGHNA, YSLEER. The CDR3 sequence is CASGDRGPSYEQYF. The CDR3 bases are TGCGCCAGCGGGGACAGGGGCCCCTCCTACGAGCAGTACTTC.

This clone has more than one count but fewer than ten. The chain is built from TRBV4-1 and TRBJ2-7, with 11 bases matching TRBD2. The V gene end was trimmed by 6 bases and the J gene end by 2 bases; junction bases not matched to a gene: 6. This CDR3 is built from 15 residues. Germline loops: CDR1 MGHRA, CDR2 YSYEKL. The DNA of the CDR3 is TGCGCCAGCAGTTCTGGACTAGCGGGTGCCTACGAGCAGTACTTC. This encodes CASSSGLAGAYEQYF.

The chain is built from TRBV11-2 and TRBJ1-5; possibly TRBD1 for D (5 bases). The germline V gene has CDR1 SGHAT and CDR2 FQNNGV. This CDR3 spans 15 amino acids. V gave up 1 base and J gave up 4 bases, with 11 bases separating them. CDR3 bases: TGTGCCAGCAGCTTAGCGTCGGGGGTAAATCAGCCCCAGCATTTT. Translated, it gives CASSLASGVNQPQHF.

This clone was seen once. CDR3 DNA: TGTGCCAGCAGCTTTGGGACAGGGGTGGGTGAAAAACTGTTTTTT. Amino acid sequence: CASSFGTGVGEKLFF. The gene calls are TRBV7-6 and TRBJ1-4, with TRBD1 identical over 10 bases. The CDR3 consists of 15 residues. J was trimmed by 7 bases and V by 3 bases; bases with no gene match: 5. The germline gives CDR1 SGHVS, CDR2 FNYEAQ.

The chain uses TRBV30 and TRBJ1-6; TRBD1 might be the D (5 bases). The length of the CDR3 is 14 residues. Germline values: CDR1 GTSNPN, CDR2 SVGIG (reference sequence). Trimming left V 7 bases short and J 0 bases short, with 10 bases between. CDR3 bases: TGTGCCTCCCGGGGGAGCTCCTATAATTCACCCCTCCACTTT. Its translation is CASRGSSYNSPLHF. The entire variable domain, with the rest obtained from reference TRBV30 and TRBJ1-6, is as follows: SQTIHQWPATLVQPVGSPLSLECTVEGTSNPNLYWYRQAAGRGLQLLFYSVGIGQISSEVPQNLSASRPQDRQFILSSKKLLLSDSGFYLCASRGSSYNSPLHFGNGTRLTVT.

The DNA of the CDR3 is TGTGCCAGCAGCGTAGGGACTAGCGGAAACATTCAGTACTTC. Its translation is CASSVGTSGNIQYF. V usage is TRBV9 and J usage is TRBJ2-4, with 10 positions matching TRBD2. The CDR3 is 14 amino acids. The germline gives CDR1 SGDLS, CDR2 YYNGEE. The V and J ends lost 0 bases and 6 bases, in that order; junction bases with no gene match: 0.

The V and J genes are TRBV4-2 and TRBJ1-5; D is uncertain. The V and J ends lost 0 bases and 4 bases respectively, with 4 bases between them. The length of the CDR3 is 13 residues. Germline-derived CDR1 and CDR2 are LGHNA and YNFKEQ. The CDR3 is CASSQDYNQPQHF. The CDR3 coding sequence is TGTGCCAGCAGCCAAGATTATAATCAGCCCCAGCATTTT.

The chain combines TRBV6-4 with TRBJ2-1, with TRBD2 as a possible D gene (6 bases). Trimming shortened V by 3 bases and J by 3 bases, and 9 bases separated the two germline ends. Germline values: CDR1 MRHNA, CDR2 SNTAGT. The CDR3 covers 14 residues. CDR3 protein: CASSEGGGYNEQFF. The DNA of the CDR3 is TGTGCCAGCAGTGAGGGGGGAGGCTACAATGAGCAGTTCTTC.

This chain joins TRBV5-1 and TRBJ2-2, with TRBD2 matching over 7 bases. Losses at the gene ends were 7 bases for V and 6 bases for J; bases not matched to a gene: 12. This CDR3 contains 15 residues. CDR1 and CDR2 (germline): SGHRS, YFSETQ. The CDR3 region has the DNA TGCGCCAGCGGGGAGGGACTCGGAGGCGCCGGGGAGCTGTTTTTT. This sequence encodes CASGEGLGGAGELFF. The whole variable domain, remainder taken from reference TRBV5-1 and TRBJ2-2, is KAGVTQTPRYLIKTRGQQVTLSCSPISGHRSVSWYQQTPGQGLQFLFEYFSETQRNKGNFPGRFSGRQFSNSRSEMNVSTLELGDSALYLCASGEGLGGAGELFFGEGSRLTVL.